The 8 T cell receptor beta chains below come from one sample, sequenced in a study of T cell responses to AZD1222 COVID-19 vaccine. Repertoires were generated with immunoSEQ multiplex PCR, while TCRdb's copy carries only in-frame clones and drops some. The data contain some 160,000 clones, 93% of them singletons. The specimen was peripheral blood, collected on day 0 of AZD1222 vaccination. These receptors were collected from an adult in good health.

The chain uses TRBV19 and TRBJ2-6, with 9 positions matching TRBD1. Germline V gives CDR1 LNHDA, CDR2 SQIVND (reference sequence). Unmatched junction bases numbered 6, after V lost 6 bases and J lost 0 bases. The CDR3 contains 17 residues. This chain's CDR3 is CASSPGQGPSGANVLTF. CDR3 nucleotide sequence: TGTGCCAGTAGCCCGGGACAGGGTCCCTCTGGGGCCAACGTCCTGACTTTC.

This clone showed up just once. The chain recombines TRBV3-1 (or the pseudogene TRBV3-2) with TRBJ2-7, with 12 bases matching TRBD2. This CDR3 contains 18 residues. After removal of 4 bases from V and 2 bases from J, the junction contained 12 bases not matched to a gene. Germline loops: CDR1 LGHDT, CDR2 YNNKEL (reference sequence). This CDR3 reads CASSLGLAGMLVPYEQYF. As DNA, the CDR3 is TGTGCCAGCAGCCTTGGACTAGCGGGGATGCTAGTACCCTACGAGCAGTACTTC.

This clone was detected once. V usage is TRBV19 and J usage is TRBJ1-2; 7 bases map to TRBD1. Losses at the gene ends were 5 bases for V and 6 bases for J; bases not matched to a gene: 6. The length of the CDR3 is 13 residues. CDR1 and CDR2 (germline): LNHDA, SQIVND (reference sequence). The CDR3 protein is CASSVTGVHGYTF. CDR3 DNA sequence: TGTGCCAGTAGTGTTACAGGGGTACATGGCTACACCTTC.

This chain joins TRBV27 and TRBJ1-5, with 7 positions matching TRBD1. Germline V gene sequence: CDR1 MNHEY, CDR2 SMNVEV (reference sequence). Trimming cost V 4 bases and J 3 bases; bases outside gene matches: 6. The CDR3 sequence is 15 residues long. CDR3 residues: CASSSGTASNQPQHF. The CDR3, as DNA: TGTGCCAGCAGTTCCGGGACAGCCTCCAATCAGCCCCAGCATTTT.

The rearrangement joins TRBV5-1 to TRBJ1-2; 7 nucleotides match TRBD1. Per the germline V gene, CDR1 is SGHRS and CDR2 is YFSETQ. Trimming took 4 bases from V and 6 from J; bases not matched to a gene: 12. The CDR3 has 15 amino acids. CDR3 in DNA: TGCGCCAGCAGCAGTCGGGGGACAGAAAGCAATGGCTACACCTTC. Amino acids: CASSSRGTESNGYTF.

The chain joins TRBV30 to TRBJ1-2; 8 positions match TRBD1. There are 15 residues in the CDR3. Germline-derived CDR1 and CDR2 are GTSNPN and SVGIG (reference sequence). Unmatched junction bases numbered 10, after V lost 3 bases and J lost 4 bases. Here the CDR3 DNA reads TGTGCCTGGAGACGCCCGGACAGGGAGAGCTATGGCTACACCTTC. This translates into CAWRRPDRESYGYTF.

This chain uses TRBV18 with TRBJ2-1; TRBD1 matches at 11 bases. Germline V CDR1 and CDR2: KGHSH, LQKENI. The CDR3 has 15 residues. V was pared by 6 bases and J by 6 bases, with 7 bases of the junction left unmatched. The CDR3 loop is CASSLGQGALNEQFF. DNA of the CDR3: TGTGCCAGCTCCTTAGGACAGGGGGCCCTCAATGAGCAGTTCTTC.

J is TRBJ1-1 and V is TRBV9; the match to TRBD1 covers 7 bases. This CDR3 has 14 residues. The V segment lost 3 bases and the J segment 4 bases; nucleotides outside the gene matches: 6. Germline-derived CDR1 and CDR2 are SGDLS and YYNGEE. CDR3 amino acids: CASSAEDRLTEAFF. The CDR3, as DNA: TGTGCCAGCAGCGCGGAGGACAGGCTCACTGAAGCTTTCTTT.